Listed below are T cell receptor beta chains from one sample, sequenced in a study of T cell repertoires in cytomegalovirus infection. Using its own MiXCR run on the reads, TCRdb lists one record per CDR3 protein. The profile shows around 530,000 distinct CDR3 sequences, about 15% of them singletons. Sequenced material: CD8+ T cells from PBMCs. Receptor source: a human donor in good health (CMV status not recorded). Some clones in this sample may be carry-over from other donors' samples. Both conserved end residues are part of each CDR3. Each record gives: J gene, clone size, D gene, V gene, CDR3 DNA, CDR3 protein. A D gene is named only where the DNA matches it firmly. Some rows have no size entry. The others give once, few or many, or a class for an expanded clone.

J gene: TRBJ1-1; clone size: -; D gene: -; V gene: TRBV9; CDR3 DNA: TGTGCCAGCAGCGTAGGGGGGAGTTCCACTGAAGCTTTCTTT; CDR3 protein: CASSVGGSSTEAFF
J gene: TRBJ2-5; clone size: many; D gene: -; V gene: TRBV2; CDR3 DNA: TGTGCCAGCAGTGAAGGTCTTCAAGAGACCCAGTACTTC; CDR3 protein: CASSEGLQETQYF
J gene: TRBJ2-7; clone size: few; D gene: TRBD2; V gene: TRBV6-5; CDR3 DNA: TGTGCCAGCAAGGAGCGGGGGCACTCCTACGAGCAGTACTTC; CDR3 protein: CASKERGHSYEQYF
J gene: TRBJ1-1; clone size: few; D gene: -; V gene: TRBV27; CDR3 DNA: TGTGCCAGCACCGACGGGACTCTCGGAGAAGCTTTCTTT; CDR3 protein: CASTDGTLGEAFF
J gene: TRBJ2-2; clone size: -; D gene: -; V gene: TRBV7-9; CDR3 DNA: TGTGCCAGCAGCTTGGGCCTTATCCCCGGGGAGCTGTTTTTT; CDR3 protein: CASSLGLIPGELFF
J gene: TRBJ2-1; clone size: many; D gene: TRBD2; V gene: TRBV7-3; CDR3 DNA: TGTGCCAGCAGCCTCCGGACTAGCGGGAGGGGAAATGAGCAGTTCTTC; CDR3 protein: CASSLRTSGRGNEQFF
J gene: TRBJ2-1; clone size: few; D gene: -; V gene: TRBV29-1; CDR3 DNA: TGCAGCGTTGAAGGTCGAGTGCCAGCGAGAGCTGAAAATGAGCAGTTCTTC; CDR3 protein: CSVEGRVPARAENEQFF
J gene: TRBJ2-7; clone size: many; D gene: TRBD2; V gene: TRBV2; CDR3 DNA: TGTGCCAGCAGTACAAGAGCCCCGGGGGAGGGCCTGTACGAGCAGTACTTC; CDR3 protein: CASSTRAPGEGLYEQYF
J gene: TRBJ2-5; clone size: few; D gene: TRBD2; V gene: TRBV7-6; CDR3 DNA: TGTGCCAGCAGCTCCTTTGGCGGGAGTCCTCAAGAGACCCAGTACTTC; CDR3 protein: CASSSFGGSPQETQYF
J gene: TRBJ1-1; clone size: -; D gene: -; V gene: TRBV19; CDR3 DNA: TGTGCCAGTAAAGCCCTCGGGGAGAACACTGAAGCTTTCTTT; CDR3 protein: CASKALGENTEAFF
J gene: TRBJ1-2; clone size: -; D gene: TRBD1; V gene: TRBV7-9; CDR3 DNA: TGTGCCAGCAGCTGGGGACAGCGCGACTATGGCTACACCTTC; CDR3 protein: CASSWGQRDYGYTF
J gene: TRBJ2-3; clone size: many; D gene: -; V gene: TRBV12-3/TRBV12-4; CDR3 DNA: TGTGCCAGCAGTTTCCCCCCTATGGAGGCGCAGTATTTT; CDR3 protein: CASSFPPMEAQYF
J gene: TRBJ2-6; clone size: -; D gene: -; V gene: TRBV28; CDR3 DNA: TGTGCCAGCAGTATAGGGGTCCGTGGGGCCAACGTCCTGACTTTC; CDR3 protein: CASSIGVRGANVLTF
J gene: TRBJ1-2; clone size: many; D gene: -; V gene: TRBV4-2; CDR3 DNA: TGTGCCAGCAGCCAACCGCGAAGCGACTATGGCTACACCTTC; CDR3 protein: CASSQPRSDYGYTF
J gene: TRBJ2-5; clone size: many; D gene: -; V gene: TRBV7-9; CDR3 DNA: TGTGCCAGCAGCTCGACGGTTAACGGGAGAAAGACCCAGTACTTC; CDR3 protein: CASSSTVNGRKTQYF
J gene: TRBJ2-3; clone size: -; D gene: TRBD2; V gene: TRBV2; CDR3 DNA: TGTGCCAGCCCCGGCGGACTAGCGGGGGGGAGAGATACGCAGTATTTT; CDR3 protein: CASPGGLAGGRDTQYF
J gene: TRBJ1-2; clone size: many; D gene: -; V gene: TRBV12-3/TRBV12-4; CDR3 DNA: TGTGCCAGCAGTTTAGGGGCCGGACTCAACAGGGGCTACACCTTC; CDR3 protein: CASSLGAGLNRGYTF
J gene: TRBJ1-3; clone size: few; D gene: -; V gene: TRBV7-9; CDR3 DNA: TGTGCCAGCAGCCCATTAGACCTAAATGTTGGAAACACCATATATTTT; CDR3 protein: CASSPLDLNVGNTIYF
J gene: TRBJ2-7; clone size: -; D gene: TRBD2; V gene: TRBV25-1; CDR3 DNA: TGTGCCAGCAGCGCCCGGGGGATTAGCGGGAGGAACGAGCAGTACTTC; CDR3 protein: CASSARGISGRNEQYF
J gene: TRBJ2-1; clone size: few; D gene: TRBD2; V gene: TRBV4-1; CDR3 DNA: TGCGCCAGCAGCCAAGGGCAGGGAGGGCTGGATGAGCAGTTCTTC; CDR3 protein: CASSQGQGGLDEQFF
J gene: TRBJ2-2; clone size: -; D gene: -; V gene: TRBV27; CDR3 DNA: TGTGCCAGCAAGTCGGGATACACCGGGGAGCTGTTTTTT; CDR3 protein: CASKSGYTGELFF
J gene: TRBJ1-1; clone size: -; D gene: -; V gene: TRBV2; CDR3 DNA: TGTGCCAGCCTGGCGGGAAATTATGAAGCTTTCTTT; CDR3 protein: CASLAGNYEAFF
J gene: TRBJ1-6; clone size: many; D gene: -; V gene: TRBV7-9; CDR3 DNA: TGTGCCAGCACCACCCAAGTCCCCTATAATTCACCCCTCCACTTT; CDR3 protein: CASTTQVPYNSPLHF
J gene: TRBJ1-2; clone size: few; D gene: TRBD1; V gene: TRBV7-9; CDR3 DNA: TGTGCCAGCAGCCTGAACTTACTAACAGGGGGGAGGGCCTATGGCTACACCTTC; CDR3 protein: CASSLNLLTGGRAYGYTF
J gene: TRBJ2-1; clone size: many; D gene: TRBD2; V gene: TRBV7-8; CDR3 DNA: TGTGCCAGCAGCGCGAGACTAGCGGTCAGCGATGAGCAGTTCTTC; CDR3 protein: CASSARLAVSDEQFF
J gene: TRBJ2-2; clone size: many; D gene: TRBD1; V gene: TRBV7-9; CDR3 DNA: TGTGCCAGCAGCCCTACGACAGGGGACACCGGGGAGCTGTTTTTT; CDR3 protein: CASSPTTGDTGELFF
J gene: TRBJ2-3; clone size: few; D gene: -; V gene: TRBV20-1; CDR3 DNA: TGCAGTGCTAGAGATCTGGCGGGGTCCACAGATACGCAGTATTTT; CDR3 protein: CSARDLAGSTDTQYF
J gene: TRBJ1-1; clone size: -; D gene: -; V gene: TRBV5-1; CDR3 DNA: TGCGCCAGCAGCTCGGGGACATTCATGAACACTGAAGCTTTCTTT; CDR3 protein: CASSSGTFMNTEAFF
J gene: TRBJ2-1; clone size: -; D gene: -; V gene: TRBV5-1; CDR3 DNA: TGCGCCAGCAGCTTGGTTCCTAGTTCGAGGTTTAGAGAGCAGTTCTTC; CDR3 protein: CASSLVPSSRFREQFF
J gene: TRBJ2-3; clone size: many; D gene: -; V gene: TRBV27; CDR3 DNA: TGTGCCAGCAGTTTACTTAGCGGTCTCACAGATACGCAGTATTTT; CDR3 protein: CASSLLSGLTDTQYF
J gene: TRBJ2-7; clone size: -; D gene: -; V gene: TRBV28; CDR3 DNA: TGTGCCAGCAGTTCCACCCAACTTGGCGACGAGCAGTACTTC; CDR3 protein: CASSSTQLGDEQYF
J gene: TRBJ2-3; clone size: -; D gene: -; V gene: TRBV19; CDR3 DNA: TGTGCCAGTAGTATCCTCGGATGGAGCGCCGGCACAGATACGCAGTATTTT; CDR3 protein: CASSILGWSAGTDTQYF
J gene: TRBJ2-1; clone size: many; D gene: -; V gene: TRBV14; CDR3 DNA: TGTGCCAGCAGCAACTCGACCGGGACTTATTACAATGAGCAGTTCTTC; CDR3 protein: CASSNSTGTYYNEQFF
J gene: TRBJ2-3; clone size: many; D gene: -; V gene: TRBV27; CDR3 DNA: TGTGCCAGCAGTCCCCAGGAAACTTGGGGGGATACGCAGTATTTT; CDR3 protein: CASSPQETWGDTQYF
J gene: TRBJ2-5; clone size: many; D gene: TRBD2; V gene: TRBV11-2; CDR3 DNA: TGTGCCAGCAGCTCGACTAGCGGGAGAAGGGAGACCCAGTACTTC; CDR3 protein: CASSSTSGRRETQYF
J gene: TRBJ2-7; clone size: many; D gene: TRBD2; V gene: TRBV15; CDR3 DNA: TGTGCCACCAGCAGAGGACTAGCGACCGAGCAGTACTTC; CDR3 protein: CATSRGLATEQYF
J gene: TRBJ2-3; clone size: -; D gene: -; V gene: TRBV20-1; CDR3 DNA: TGCAGTGCTAGCCCCGGGAGAAGCACAGATACGCAGTATTTT; CDR3 protein: CSASPGRSTDTQYF
J gene: TRBJ2-1; clone size: -; D gene: TRBD2; V gene: TRBV7-2; CDR3 DNA: TGTGCCAGAAGACGCACTAGCGGGAGGGGGTCCTACAATGAGCCGTTCTTC; CDR3 protein: CARRRTSGRGSYNEPFF
J gene: TRBJ2-1; clone size: many; D gene: -; V gene: TRBV7-8; CDR3 DNA: TGTGCCAGCAGCTTAGCTCGGGACGGATACTCCTACAATGAGCAGTTCTTC; CDR3 protein: CASSLARDGYSYNEQFF
J gene: TRBJ2-7; clone size: -; D gene: -; V gene: TRBV5-1; CDR3 DNA: TGCGCCAGCAGCTTGAAGATAGGGAGCGACGAGCAGTACTTC; CDR3 protein: CASSLKIGSDEQYF
J gene: TRBJ2-4; clone size: many; D gene: TRBD2; V gene: TRBV6-1; CDR3 DNA: TGTGCCATCGAGAACGGGTGGACTAGCGTGGCCAAAAACATTCAGTACTTC; CDR3 protein: CAIENGWTSVAKNIQYF
J gene: TRBJ2-1; clone size: few; D gene: TRBD2; V gene: TRBV3-1; CDR3 DNA: TGTGCCAGCAGCCAAGATTGGGAGGGAGAGGCCTACAATGAGCAGTTCTTC; CDR3 protein: CASSQDWEGEAYNEQFF
J gene: TRBJ2-1; clone size: many; D gene: -; V gene: TRBV20-1; CDR3 DNA: TGCAGTGCTAGAGATCAACATGGTAGAAATGAGCAGTTCTTC; CDR3 protein: CSARDQHGRNEQFF
J gene: TRBJ2-3; clone size: -; D gene: -; V gene: TRBV27; CDR3 DNA: TGTGCCAGCAGCTCAAGGGGGGGGCTTCGCACAGATACGCAGTATTTT; CDR3 protein: CASSSRGGLRTDTQYF
J gene: TRBJ2-1; clone size: many; D gene: TRBD2; V gene: TRBV12-5; CDR3 DNA: TGTGCTAGTGGTCCTTCTAGCGGGGGGGCATTGTACAATGAGCAGTTCTTC; CDR3 protein: CASGPSSGGALYNEQFF